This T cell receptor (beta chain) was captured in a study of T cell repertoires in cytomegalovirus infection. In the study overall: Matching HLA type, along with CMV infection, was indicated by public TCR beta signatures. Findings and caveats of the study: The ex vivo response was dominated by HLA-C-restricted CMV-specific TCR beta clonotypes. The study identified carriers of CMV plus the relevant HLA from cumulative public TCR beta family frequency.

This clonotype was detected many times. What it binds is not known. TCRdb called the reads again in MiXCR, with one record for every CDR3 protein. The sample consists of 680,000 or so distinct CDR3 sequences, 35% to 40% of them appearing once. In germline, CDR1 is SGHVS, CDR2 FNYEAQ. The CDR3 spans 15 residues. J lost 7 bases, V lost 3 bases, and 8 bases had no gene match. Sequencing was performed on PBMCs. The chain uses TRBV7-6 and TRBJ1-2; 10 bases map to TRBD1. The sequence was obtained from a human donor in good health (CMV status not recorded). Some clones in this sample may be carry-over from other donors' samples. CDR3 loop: CASSFPGTGDSGYTF. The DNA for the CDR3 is TGTGCCAGCAGCTTTCCCGGGACAGGGGACTCTGGCTACACCTTC.